The next 26 T cell receptor beta chains were all read from a single sample in a study of blood T cells in healthy people across ages. Combining a sample-barcoded 5' primer with a J-beta primer mix, a second PCR ran for about 7 to 11 cycles. TCRdb reprocessed the 5' RACE reads with MiXCR, giving one entry per CDR3 protein. The data contain some 890,000 distinct CDR3 sequences, just under 30% of them singletons. Separately, the same data were catalogued under a study of T cells of mothers and their children.

Sequencing was done on a sample of blood. The source of these receptors is a woman aged 40 to 50 in good health.

This clonotype was found a few times. The junction departs from the called germline gene at one end, perhaps through a read error. The chain is built from TRBV3-1 and TRBJ2-3; possibly TRBD2 for D (6 bases). The length of the CDR3 is 16 residues. CDR1 and CDR2 (germline): LGHDT, YNNKEL (reference sequence). The CDR3 is CASSQNRGISTDAQYF. CDR3 bases: TGTGCCAGCAGCCAAAACCGGGGGATAAGCACAGATGCGCAGTATTTT.

The CDR3 DNA is TGCAGCGTCCGAGGTGGACAGGAGATCTATGGCTACACCTTC. Translation: CSVRGGQEIYGYTF. The chain joins TRBV29-1 to TRBJ1-2; 7 nucleotides line up with TRBD1. Losses at the gene ends were 6 bases for V and 4 bases for J; bases not matched to a gene: 11. The CDR3 has 14 residues. Germline V gene data show CDR1 as SQVTM and CDR2 as ANQGSEA.

J is TRBJ2-1 and V is TRBV6-1, with D hard to call. The CDR3 is made up of 15 amino acids. V lost 1 base and J 2 bases, leaving 9 bases between the germline ends. CDR1 and CDR2 from the germline V gene are MNHNS and SASEGT. CDR3 in DNA: TGTGCCAGCAGTGAAGATGGAGAACCCTACAATGAGCAGTTCTTC. It encodes CASSEDGEPYNEQFF.

This clonotype was observed a few times. The chain carries TRBV20-1 and TRBJ2-1, with 12 positions matching TRBD2. Per the germline V gene, CDR1 is DFQATT and CDR2 is SNEGSKA (reference sequence). V shed 4 bases and J 8 bases; nucleotides not matched to a gene: 12. The CDR3 loop spans 16 amino acids. CDR3 sequence: CSAIRLAGANLDEQFF. CDR3 DNA sequence: TGCAGTGCTATTCGACTAGCGGGGGCCAACCTAGATGAGCAGTTCTTC.

Many counts were recorded for this clonotype. V usage is TRBV18 and J usage is TRBJ2-7, with 9 bases identical to TRBD1. Germline trimming cut 1 base from V and 1 base from J; bases unmatched to any gene: 2. Germline CDR1 is KGHSH and CDR2 is LQKENI. This CDR3 spans 15 amino acids. CDR3 coding DNA: TGTGCCAGCTCACCACGGGGACAGGGTTCCTACGAGCAGTACTTC. It specifies CASSPRGQGSYEQYF.

This chain's CDR3 is CASSHATQDYGYTF. The DNA for the CDR3 is TGTGCCAGCAGCCACGCGACCCAGGACTATGGCTACACCTTC. This chain links TRBV3-1 with TRBJ1-2; no clear D. Trimming took 3 bases from V and 3 from J, leaving 11 bases between them. Germline lookup yields CDR1 LGHDT and CDR2 YNNKEL (reference sequence). This CDR3 has 14 amino acids.

This clonotype has only a few counts. V and J are TRBV7-9 and TRBJ1-2, with 7 bases aligning to TRBD1. Germline V gene lookup returns CDR1 SEHNR and CDR2 FQNEAQ (reference sequence). Germline trimming cut 1 base from V and 8 bases from J; bases unmatched to any gene: 10. The CDR3 spans 15 residues. CDR3 sequence: CASSLGGTVEGGYTF. In DNA, the CDR3 is TGTGCCAGCAGCTTAGGCGGGACAGTTGAAGGAGGCTACACCTTC.

This clonotype came up a few times. The chain employs TRBV6-4 and TRBJ2-3, with a tentative D call TRBD1 (6 bases). Germline CDR1 reads MRHNA; CDR2 reads SNTAGT. The CDR3 loop spans 16 amino acids. V lost 3 bases to trimming and J lost 2 bases, with 15 bases between them. CDR3: CASSEGMDSFTDTQYF. Here the CDR3 DNA reads TGTGCCAGCAGTGAAGGTATGGACAGCTTCACAGATACGCAGTATTTT.

This clonotype is a singleton in its sample. The chain joins TRBV9 to TRBJ2-3, with 7 bases aligning to TRBD2. CDR3 size: 15 residues. Trimming at V came to 6 bases and at J to 2 bases, leaving 9 bases not matched to a gene. Germline V gene lookup returns CDR1 SGDLS and CDR2 YYNGEE. DNA of the CDR3: TGTGCCAGCACCGAACCGGGGGACTACACAGATACGCAGTATTTT. It codes for CASTEPGDYTDTQYF.

The chain uses TRBV6-6 and TRBJ2-6; TRBD2 matches 8 bases. This CDR3 comprises 18 residues. V was clipped by 6 bases and J by 0 bases; unmatched bases: 10. Per germline, CDR1 MNHNY and CDR2 SVGAGI (reference sequence). The CDR3: CASSPWRGASSGANVLTF. The CDR3 DNA follows: TGTGCCAGCAGCCCCTGGCGGGGGGCCTCCTCTGGGGCCAACGTCCTGACTTTC.

This clonotype came up a few times. V usage is TRBV20-1 and J usage is TRBJ1-2; tentative D call: TRBD1 (6 bases). V lost 3 bases to trimming and J lost 6 bases, with 35 bases between them. The germline gives CDR1 DFQATT, CDR2 SNEGSKA (reference sequence). The CDR3 runs 20 residues. CDR3 loop: CSARIWDILGERESGDGYTF. DNA for the CDR3: TGCAGTGCTAGGATATGGGACATCTTAGGGGAAAGGGAGAGCGGCGATGGCTACACCTTC.

V usage is TRBV5-8 and J usage is TRBJ2-7, with 9 bases identical to TRBD2. Per the germline V gene, CDR1 is SGHTS and CDR2 is YDEGEE. The length of the CDR3 is 15 residues. Trimming took 0 bases from V and 3 from J; bases not matched to a gene: 4. The chain's CDR3 is CASSLDPSGDYEQYF. DNA of the CDR3: TGTGCCAGCAGCTTGGATCCTAGCGGGGACTACGAGCAGTACTTC.

About this clonotype: A much more abundant neighbour one base away suggests this may be a read error. This chain joins TRBV10-3 and TRBJ2-1; D not resolved. Germline CDR1 reads ENHRY; CDR2 reads SYGVKD. This CDR3 contains 11 residues. Between the trimmed V and J ends, which lost 7 bases and 13 bases, there was a span of 14 bases. CDR3 coding DNA: TGTGCCATCAAGGATGGAGAGACCCAGTTCTTC. Its protein is CAIKDGETQFF.

A note on this clonotype: A much more abundant neighbour one base away suggests this may be a read error. This chain links TRBV7-9 with TRBJ1-2; D gene uncertain. This CDR3 spans 13 amino acids. CDR1 and CDR2 from the germline V gene are SEHNR and FQNEAQ (reference sequence). This CDR3 is CDSSAGRGSGYTF. The CDR3 coding sequence is TGTGACAGCAGCGCCGGACGGGGTAGTGGCTACACCTTC.

J is TRBJ2-5 and V is TRBV12-3 or TRBV12-4; TRBD1 aligns across 10 bases. With 6 bases clipped from V and 4 bases from J, the junction kept 8 bases outside the gene matches. CDR3 length: 15 residues. This CDR3 reads CASRQRTGGAETQYF. Written as DNA, the CDR3 is TGTGCCAGCAGACAGAGGACAGGGGGAGCAGAGACCCAGTACTTC.

This clonotype was seen many times. The chain couples TRBV6-4 to TRBJ1-2; D possibly corresponds to TRBD1 (5 bases). The CDR3 length is 16 residues. Trimming pared 4 bases from V and 2 bases from J, leaving 17 bases between. The germline V gene encodes CDR1 MRHNA and CDR2 SNTAGT. CDR3 amino acids: CASSAGVGDGNYGYTF. CDR3 in DNA: TGTGCCAGCAGTGCGGGTGTAGGGGACGGAAACTATGGCTACACCTTC.

This clonotype turned up a few times. The chain has TRBV7-2 and TRBJ2-7; 10 bases match TRBD2. The CDR3 covers 18 residues. The germline CDR1 and CDR2 sequences are SGHTA and FQGNSA. The V gene end was trimmed by 8 bases and the J gene end by 2 bases; junction bases not matched to a gene: 18. The CDR3 DNA is TGTGCCAGCGAAGCGGTAGCGGGAGGTTTAGGGGAAACCTACGAGCAGTACTTC. Amino acids: CASEAVAGGLGETYEQYF. The full variable domain, with the rest looked up from reference TRBV7-2 and TRBJ2-7, is GAGVSQSPSNKVTEKGKDVELRCDPISGHTALYWYRQSLGQGLEFLIYFQGNSAPDKSGLPSDRFSAERTGGSVSTLTIQRTQQEDSAVYLCASEAVAGGLGETYEQYFGPGTRLTVT.

This clonotype turned up a few times. The rearrangement joins TRBV5-6 to TRBJ2-7; perhaps TRBD1 as D (6 bases). The germline V and J ends were trimmed by 1 base and 5 bases, with 10 bases remaining between them. Germline V gene sequence: CDR1 SGHDT, CDR2 YYEEEE. This CDR3 contains 13 residues. The CDR3 here is CASSLPGQNEQYF. The CDR3 nucleotides read TGTGCCAGCAGCTTGCCTGGACAGAACGAGCAGTACTTC.

V is TRBV5-1 and J is TRBJ2-7; the D gene is possibly TRBD2 (6 bases). Germline CDR1 and CDR2: SGHRS and YFSETQ. Deletions cut 3 bases from V and 3 bases from J, with 19 bases between. The CDR3 is 16 amino acids. CDR3 coding DNA: TGCGCCAGCAGCTCAACGACCGGGTTGGGGGGCTACGAGCAGTACTTC. This translates into CASSSTTGLGGYEQYF.

This clonotype was recorded many times. The J gene is TRBJ2-5, the V gene TRBV5-1; D call uncertain. This CDR3 is built from 14 residues. Deletions cut 4 bases from V and 5 bases from J, with 15 bases between. Germline V gene sequence: CDR1 SGHRS, CDR2 YFSETQ. The CDR3 DNA is TGCGCCAGCAGCGCTGCCGGAGACGCGGAGACCCAGTACTTC. Protein sequence: CASSAAGDAETQYF.

V is TRBV12-3 or TRBV12-4 and J is TRBJ2-5; 9 bases match TRBD1. The J call is uncertain, as TRBJ2-7 better fits the DNA end. The CDR3 is 13 amino acids. This chain's CDR3 is CASRLGTGSEQYF. For the CDR3, the DNA is TGTGCCAGCAGGCTAGGGACAGGGAGCGAGCAGTACTTC.

The chain links TRBV5-6 to TRBJ2-1, with 11 bases lining up with TRBD2. V lost 3 bases to trimming and J lost 10 bases; unmatched junction nucleotides: 6. The CDR3 has 14 residues. Germline CDR1 SGHDT, CDR2 YYEEEE. CDR3 sequence: CASSWGTSGYEQFF. The CDR3 DNA is TGTGCCAGCAGCTGGGGGACTAGCGGTTACGAGCAGTTCTTC. Complete variable domain (other parts from reference TRBV5-6 and TRBJ2-1): DAGVTQSPTHLIKTRGQQVTLRCSPKSGHDTVSWYQQALGQGPQFIFQYYEEEERQRGNFPDRFSGHQFPNYSSELNVNALLLGDSALYLCASSWGTSGYEQFFGPGTRLTVL.

To note about this clonotype: A much larger clone sits a single nucleotide away, making a read error possible. The V gene is TRBV28, the J gene TRBJ2-7; unclear D gene. The germline V gene encodes CDR1 MDHEN and CDR2 SYDVKM. The CDR3 runs 14 residues. The V end lost 8 bases, the J end lost 0 bases, and 14 bases lay between the germline ends. The CDR3 region has the DNA TGTGCCAGCGCTTCCAGGACGCACTCCTACGAGCAGTACTTC. This codes for CASASRTHSYEQYF.

On this clonotype: One junction end disagrees with the germline gene, perhaps due to a read error. The CDR3 protein is CASSLENEETQYF. CDR3 DNA sequence: TGTGCCAGTAGCTTAGAGAACGAAGAGACCCAGTACTTC. The rearrangement links TRBV7-3 to TRBJ2-5; D unclear. CDR1 is SGHTA, CDR2 FQGTGA, per germline. This CDR3 is built from 13 residues.

The CDR3 is CASSLGGRTNYGYTF. Written as DNA, the CDR3 is TGCGCCAGCAGCTTGGGGGGACGAACTAACTATGGCTACACCTTC. The rearrangement uses TRBV5-1 and TRBJ1-2; D is possibly TRBD1 (5 bases). Germline CDR1 and CDR2: SGHRS and YFSETQ. This CDR3 comprises 15 residues. V lost 0 bases, J lost 0 bases, and 9 bases lay in between.

In this sample, this clonotype turned up many times. This rearrangement joins TRBV7-2 to TRBJ2-7; weak D call: TRBD1 (5 bases). The germline gives CDR1 SGHTA, CDR2 FQGNSA. Trimming pared 1 base from V and 5 bases from J, leaving 9 bases between. CDR3 length: 13 residues. The CDR3 loop is CASSLGRADEQYF. The CDR3 bases are TGTGCCAGCAGCTTAGGCAGGGCAGACGAGCAGTACTTC.